The 29 T cell receptor beta chains presented below share a single source sample, sequenced in a study of blood T cell repertoires in COVID-19. Generated by immunoSEQ multiplex PCR, the TCRdb table keeps only in-frame clones and is missing some. The sample yields about 250,000 clones, 85% to 90% seen once. Material: peripheral blood. The receptors come from a man older than 75 with acute or convalescent COVID-19.

The rearrangement joins TRBV3-1 (or the pseudogene TRBV3-2) to TRBJ1-2, with 8 bases aligning to TRBD1. CDR1 and CDR2 from the germline V gene are LGHDT and YNNKEL (reference sequence). The CDR3 sequence is 15 residues long. Trimming took 8 bases from V and 3 from J; bases not matched to a gene: 11. In DNA, the CDR3 is TGTGCCAGCGCCCAGGGGGCGGCCGAACACTATGGCTACACCTTC. Protein sequence: CASAQGAAEHYGYTF.

The gene calls are TRBV14 and TRBJ1-2, with D possibly TRBD1 on 5 matching bases. Germline values: CDR1 SGHDN, CDR2 FVKESK. V dropped 4 bases and J dropped 8 bases, with 14 bases sitting between them. The CDR3 is 13 amino acids. The CDR3 coding sequence is TGTGCCAGCAGCCTCAGGGATTTTGGGGGCTACACCTTC. Translation: CASSLRDFGGYTF.

This chain connects TRBV5-1 to TRBJ2-5, with TRBD2 as a possible D gene (6 bases). Trimming took 0 bases from V and 2 from J, leaving 11 bases between them. CDR1 and CDR2 (germline): SGHRS, YFSETQ. This CDR3 spans 15 amino acids. Here the CDR3 reads CASSLGRGSQETQYF. The CDR3 nucleotides read TGCGCCAGCAGCTTGGGGCGGGGCTCACAAGAGACCCAGTACTTC.

The chain has TRBV5-4 and TRBJ1-1; the D gene is possibly TRBD1 (6 bases). V was cut by 9 bases and J by 0 bases, with 12 bases left in between. Germline-derived CDR1 and CDR2 are SGHNT and YYREEE (reference sequence). This CDR3 has 13 residues. CDR3 sequence reads: CATIGQLNTEAFF. For the CDR3, the DNA is TGTGCCACCATAGGACAGTTGAACACTGAAGCTTTCTTT.

This chain joins TRBV6-2 or TRBV6-3 and TRBJ2-3; 9 bases fit TRBD2. Germline CDR1 MNHEY, CDR2 SVGEGT. V was pared by 6 bases and J by 2 bases, with 6 bases of the junction left unmatched. The CDR3 loop spans 15 amino acids. The CDR3 sequence is CASSQGLADTDTQYF. Here the CDR3 DNA reads TGTGCCAGCAGCCAGGGACTAGCAGACACAGATACGCAGTATTTT.

Points on this clone: Other DNA variants within this sample encode the same CDR3. The rearrangement links TRBV6-5 to TRBJ1-2, with 9 bases identical to TRBD1. The V gene's germline CDR1 is MNHEY and CDR2 SVGAGI. The CDR3 is 12 residues long. Trimming removed 5 bases from V and 6 bases from J; junction bases left unmatched: 1. The CDR3 is CASSRTGDGYTF. In nucleotides, the CDR3 is TGTGCCAGCAGTCGGACAGGGGATGGCTACACCTTC.

V and J are TRBV6-6 and TRBJ2-7; 10 nucleotides line up with TRBD1. CDR3 size: 14 residues. The V gene end was trimmed by 4 bases and the J gene end by 2 bases; junction bases not matched to a gene: 2. Germline V lookup: CDR1 MNHNY, CDR2 SVGAGI (reference sequence). The CDR3 loop is CASSWTGGTYEQYF. CDR3 coding DNA: TGTGCCAGCAGTTGGACAGGGGGAACCTACGAGCAGTACTTC.

The chain employs TRBV5-1 and TRBJ1-4; TRBD1 aligns across 7 bases. V dropped 0 bases and J dropped 7; count of bases not matched to a gene: 9. From germline, CDR1 is SGHRS and CDR2 YFSETQ. This CDR3 spans 16 amino acids. The CDR3 bases are TGCGCCAGCAGCTTGGGAGGGGGCAGTTATACTGAAAAACTGTTTTTT. It translates to CASSLGGGSYTEKLFF. Complete variable domain (other parts from reference TRBV5-1 and TRBJ1-4): KAGVTQTPRYLIKTRGQQVTLSCSPISGHRSVSWYQQTPGQGLQFLFEYFSETQRNKGNFPGRFSGRQFSNSRSEMNVSTLELGDSALYLCASSLGGGSYTEKLFFGSGTQLSVL.

The chain recombines TRBV6-2 or TRBV6-3 with TRBJ2-7; D remains ambiguous. The germline V gene has CDR1 MNHEY and CDR2 SVGEGT. V lost 4 bases and J lost 1, with 5 bases in between. The CDR3 covers 12 residues. CDR3: CASSSSSYEQYF. The CDR3 DNA is TGTGCCAGCAGTTCGTCGTCCTACGAGCAGTACTTC.

This clone was counted once. The V gene is TRBV12-3 or TRBV12-4, the J gene TRBJ1-5; D is unclear. There are 13 residues in the CDR3. The ends were cut back, 1 base at V and 5 bases at J, with 6 bases in the middle. In DNA, the CDR3 is TGTGCCAGCAGTTTAGGGGCCTATCAGCCCCAGCATTTT. It encodes CASSLGAYQPQHF.

The chain carries TRBV19 and TRBJ1-2, with unresolved D. Trimming cost V 5 bases and J 1 base, with 5 bases left between them. This CDR3 has 12 residues. Germline V gene sequence: CDR1 LNHDA, CDR2 SQIVND (reference sequence). DNA for the CDR3: TGTGCCAGTAGTGAGGGTAACTATGGCTACACCTTC. Protein product: CASSEGNYGYTF.

The gene calls are TRBV5-1 and TRBJ1-1, with unresolved D. V was clipped by 0 bases and J by 1 base, with 10 bases between them. The CDR3 spans 15 residues. Germline V gene lookup returns CDR1 SGHRS and CDR2 YFSETQ. CDR3 residues: CASSLVSGSNTEAFF. CDR3 sequence (DNA): TGCGCCAGCAGCTTGGTGTCAGGATCGAACACTGAAGCTTTCTTT.

This chain joins TRBV5-1 and TRBJ1-2; TRBD1 might be the D (6 bases). Germline V CDR1 and CDR2: SGHRS, YFSETQ. The CDR3 length is 14 residues. Between the trimmed V and J ends, which lost 0 bases and 4 bases, there was a span of 10 bases. CDR3 nucleotide sequence: TGCGCCAGCAGCTTGGAACCCAGGGGCTATGGCTACACCTTC. It translates to CASSLEPRGYGYTF. The variable domain in full, with the rest retrieved from reference TRBV5-1 and TRBJ1-2, is KAGVTQTPRYLIKTRGQQVTLSCSPISGHRSVSWYQQTPGQGLQFLFEYFSETQRNKGNFPGRFSGRQFSNSRSEMNVSTLELGDSALYLCASSLEPRGYGYTFGSGTRLTVV.

This sequence joins TRBV5-1 and TRBJ1-1; 10 nucleotides agree with TRBD1. Germline V gene data show CDR1 as SGHRS and CDR2 as YFSETQ. The CDR3 runs to 13 residues. The V and J ends lost 4 bases and 6 bases, in that order; junction bases with no gene match: 3. CDR3 bases: TGCGCCAGCAGCAGGGACAGGGGCCCTGAAGCTTTCTTT. Its translation is CASSRDRGPEAFF.

The chain is built from TRBV7-2 and TRBJ2-1; maybe TRBD2 (7 bases). V lost 3 bases and J 3 bases, leaving 18 bases between the germline ends. From germline, CDR1 is SGHTA and CDR2 FQGNSA. This CDR3 is built from 17 residues. The CDR3 DNA sequence: TGTGCCAGCAGCTTGGGGGGGCGATTCCCCCTCTACAATGAGCAGTTCTTC. It codes for CASSLGGRFPLYNEQFF.

This chain connects TRBV29-1 to TRBJ2-7; TRBD2 is a possible D gene (6 bases). Trimming took off 4 bases at V and 2 bases at J, with 12 bases between the two ends. Germline CDR1 is SQVTM and CDR2 is ANQGSEA. This CDR3 region has 13 residues. This CDR3 is CSVGERAPYEQYF. The DNA of the CDR3 is TGCAGCGTTGGGGAGCGGGCGCCCTACGAGCAGTACTTC.

V gene TRBV27 combines with J gene TRBJ2-2; D might be TRBD1 (6 bases). V was shortened by 3 bases and J by 0 bases, with 14 bases between the two germline ends. There are 17 residues in the CDR3. Looked up from germline, CDR1 is MNHEY and CDR2 is SMNVEV (reference sequence). The CDR3 reads CASSLDRRFANTGELFF. CDR3 nucleotides: TGTGCCAGCAGTTTGGACAGACGTTTCGCGAACACCGGGGAGCTGTTTTTT.

This chain joins TRBV7-2 and TRBJ1-5, with TRBD1 as a possible D gene (6 bases). The germline gives CDR1 SGHTA, CDR2 FQGNSA. This CDR3 spans 13 amino acids. With 6 bases removed from V and 6 bases from J, the gap between germline ends came to 12 bases. The CDR3 loop is CASSRGGSQPQHF. The CDR3 DNA is TGTGCCAGCAGTCGAGGGGGTTCTCAGCCCCAGCATTTT.

Comment on this clone: One end of the junction varies from germline; a read error may be responsible. The chain has TRBV7-7 and TRBJ2-5, with D perhaps matching TRBD2 (5 bases). This CDR3 is built from 14 residues. CDR1 and CDR2 (germline): SSHAT, FNYEAQ (reference sequence). The CDR3 spells CASSLSQNAGTQYF. The CDR3, as DNA: TGTGCTAGCAGCTTGTCTCAGAATGCGGGGACCCAGTACTTC.

V and J are TRBV7-3 and TRBJ2-1; no definite D call. V lost 0 bases to trimming and J lost 5 bases, with 5 bases between them. This CDR3 comprises 13 residues. CDR1 SGHTA and CDR2 FQGTGA come from the germline V gene. In DNA form, the CDR3 reads TGTGCCAGCAGCTTAACGATAGACAATGAGCAGTTCTTC. This encodes CASSLTIDNEQFF.

This clone was detected only once. In DNA form, the CDR3 reads TGTGCTAGTGGCCGGGGACAGAGTCATTCACCCCTCCACTTT. It encodes CASGRGQSHSPLHF. The gene calls are TRBV12-5 and TRBJ1-6; 7 bases fit TRBD1. The CDR3 runs to 14 residues. Germline V gene data show CDR1 as LGHNT and CDR2 as FRNRAP. J was trimmed by 8 bases and V by 6 bases; bases with no gene match: 7.

V usage is TRBV4-1 and J usage is TRBJ1-4; 7 positions match TRBD1. V lost 1 base and J lost 3; bases outside the gene matches: 2. The CDR3 length is 15 residues. Germline CDR1 and CDR2: MGHRA and YSYEKL. The CDR3 DNA reads as TGCGCCAGCAGCCAAGTGGGGACAGCTAATGAAAAACTGTTTTTT. It specifies CASSQVGTANEKLFF.

The chain has TRBV10-3 and TRBJ1-4; D not resolved. Per the germline V gene, CDR1 is ENHRY and CDR2 is SYGVKD. The CDR3 is 13 residues long. V was cut by 3 bases and J by 8 bases, with 10 bases left in between. The CDR3 DNA follows: TGTGCCATCAGTGACGGTCAGGCCGAAAAACTGTTTTTT. Protein product: CAISDGQAEKLFF.

The CDR3 protein is CASSYNSLNTEAFF. The CDR3 DNA sequence: TGTGCCAGCAGTTACAACAGCCTGAACACTGAAGCTTTCTTT. This rearrangement joins TRBV6-5 to TRBJ1-1; D ambiguous. This CDR3 has 14 residues. Germline CDR1 reads MNHEY; CDR2 reads SVGAGI. With 2 bases removed from V and 0 bases from J, the gap between germline ends came to 7 bases.

The V and J genes are TRBV28 and TRBJ2-7; no clear D. V lost 2 bases to trimming and J lost 3 bases, with 11 bases between them. Germline loops: CDR1 MDHEN, CDR2 SYDVKM. This CDR3 has 14 amino acids. The CDR3 nucleotides read TGTGCCAGCAGTTTAGGTGCCCGCGTCTACGAGCAGTACTTC. This translates into CASSLGARVYEQYF.

The rearrangement joins TRBV2 to TRBJ1-6, with a possible D match to TRBD1 (6 bases). CDR1 and CDR2 (germline): SNHLY, FYNNEI. The CDR3 spans 16 residues. The germline V and J ends were trimmed by 6 bases and 5 bases, with 17 bases remaining between them. CDR3 region: CASSLYQGRNNSPLHF. CDR3 DNA: TGTGCCAGCAGCCTTTACCAGGGGCGGAATAATTCACCCCTCCACTTT. The variable domain in full, completed from reference TRBV2 and TRBJ1-6, reads EPEVTQTPSHQVTQMGQEVILRCVPISNHLYFYWYRQILGQKVEFLVSFYNNEISEKSEIFDDQFSVERPDGSNFTLKIRSTKLEDSAMYFCASSLYQGRNNSPLHFGNGTRLTVT.

This chain connects TRBV7-3 to TRBJ2-1; TRBD2 agrees at 9 bases. The CDR3 totals 16 residues. Germline trimming cut 2 bases from V and 4 bases from J; bases unmatched to any gene: 6. The germline V gene has CDR1 SGHTA and CDR2 FQGTGA. The CDR3 spells CASSLGRLAGYNEQFF. CDR3 DNA: TGTGCCAGCAGCTTAGGCCGGCTAGCGGGATACAATGAGCAGTTCTTC.

This clone was recorded once. J is TRBJ2-4 and V is TRBV7-2; the match to TRBD1 covers 10 bases. The trim removed 2 bases at V and 5 bases at J, leaving 3 bases unmatched. CDR1 is SGHTA, CDR2 FQGNSA, per germline. The length of the CDR3 is 15 residues. The CDR3 protein is CASSLWGTGENIQYF. Here the CDR3 DNA reads TGTGCCAGCAGCTTATGGGGGACAGGGGAAAACATTCAGTACTTC.

The chain recombines TRBV6-1 with TRBJ1-2, with no clear D. Trimming pared 2 bases from V and 1 base from J, leaving 5 bases between. CDR1 and CDR2 from the germline V gene are MNHNS and SASEGT. The CDR3 has 13 residues. The CDR3 here is CASSERYNYGYTF. CDR3 bases: TGTGCCAGCAGTGAACGCTATAACTATGGCTACACCTTC.